This TCR beta chain was recovered during a study of blood T cells in healthy people across ages. The authors ran a second PCR of 7 to 11 cycles using a sample-barcoded 5' primer and a J-beta primer mix. Carrying 12 random nucleotides, a template-switch adaptor labeled each individual cDNA molecule. At least 3 million CDR3-containing paired-end reads were obtained per sample. A single record per CDR3 protein comes from TCRdb applying MiXCR to the 5' RACE reads. This repertoire shows over a million distinct CDR3 sequences, approximately 39% found once; its top ten account for just over 4%. Notes on this clonotype: Its matching antigen is unknown. The junction differs from germline at one of its ends, possibly a read error.

General study points: Long-lived donors carried more naive CD4+ cells and greater diversity than aged donors.

Samples had at least 7 million PBMCs isolated from them. The length of the CDR3 is 13 residues. Germline V CDR1 and CDR2: SGHTA, FQGNSA. Sequenced sample: blood. The receptor comes from a woman aged 18-35 years in good health. The chain recombines TRBV7-2 with TRBJ2-7; D remains ambiguous. The CDR3 DNA reads TGTGCCGGCAGCTTAGCCAATCCCTACGAGCAGTACTTC. Translating gives CAGSLANPYEQYF.